This T cell receptor beta chain derives from a study of PD-1 blockade in classical Hodgkin lymphoma. Across the whole study: Patients were infused with nivolumab 3 mg/kg every 2 weeks.

Following autologous stem cell transplantation, relapse occurred in every patient, and exposure to brentuximab vedotin varied. Profiled with immunoSEQ multiplex PCR; TCRdb holds only in-frame clones, not every one. The top ten clones hold 7.5% to 10% of a sample with around 150,000 clones, around four fifths of them seen once. Trimming cost V 1 base and J 8 bases, with 14 bases left between them. CDR1 and CDR2 (germline): SEHNR, FQNEAQ (reference sequence). The CDR3 contains 15 residues. The V gene is TRBV7-9, the J gene TRBJ1-4, with D possibly being TRBD1 (6 bases). The sequences come from peripheral blood mononuclear cells (PBMCs), collected before the second cycle of nivolumab. This TCR derives from a human donor with classical Hodgkin lymphoma. Here the CDR3 DNA reads TGTGCCAGCAGCTTAGTGGCGGGGGCTCGGGAAAAACTGTTTTTT. The encoded protein is CASSLVAGAREKLFF.